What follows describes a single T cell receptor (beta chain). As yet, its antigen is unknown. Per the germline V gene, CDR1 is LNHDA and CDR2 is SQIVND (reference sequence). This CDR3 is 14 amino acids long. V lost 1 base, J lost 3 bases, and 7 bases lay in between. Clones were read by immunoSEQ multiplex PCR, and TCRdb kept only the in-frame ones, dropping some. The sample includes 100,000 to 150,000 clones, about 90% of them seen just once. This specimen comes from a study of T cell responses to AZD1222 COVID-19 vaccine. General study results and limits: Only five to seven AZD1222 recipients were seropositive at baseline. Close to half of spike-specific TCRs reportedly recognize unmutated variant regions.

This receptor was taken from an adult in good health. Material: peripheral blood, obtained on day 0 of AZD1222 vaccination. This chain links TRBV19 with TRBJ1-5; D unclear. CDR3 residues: CASSIGQLNQPQHF. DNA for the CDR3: TGTGCCAGTAGTATAGGGCAGCTCAATCAGCCCCAGCATTTT. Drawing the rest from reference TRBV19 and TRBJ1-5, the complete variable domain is DGGITQSPKYLFRKEGQNVTLSCEQNLNHDAMYWYRQDPGQGLRLIYYSQIVNDFQKGDIAEGYSVSREKKESFPLTVTSAQKNPTAFYLCASSIGQLNQPQHFGDGTRLSIL.